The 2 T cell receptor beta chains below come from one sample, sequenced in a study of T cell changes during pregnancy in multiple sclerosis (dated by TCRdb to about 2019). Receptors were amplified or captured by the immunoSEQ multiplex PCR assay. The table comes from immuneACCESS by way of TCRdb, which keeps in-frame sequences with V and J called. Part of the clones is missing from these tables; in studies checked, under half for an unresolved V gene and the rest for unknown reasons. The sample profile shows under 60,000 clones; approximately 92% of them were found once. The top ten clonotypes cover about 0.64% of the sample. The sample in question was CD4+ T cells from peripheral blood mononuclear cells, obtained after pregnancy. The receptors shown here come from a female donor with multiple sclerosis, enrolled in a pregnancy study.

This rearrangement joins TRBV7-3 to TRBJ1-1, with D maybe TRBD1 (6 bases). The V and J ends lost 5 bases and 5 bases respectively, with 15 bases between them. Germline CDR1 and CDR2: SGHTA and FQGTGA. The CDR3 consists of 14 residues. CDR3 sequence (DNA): TGTGCCAGCAGCCTGGGGACAACCCATACTGAAGCTTTCTTT. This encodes CASSLGTTHTEAFF. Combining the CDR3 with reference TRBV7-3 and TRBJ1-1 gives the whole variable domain GAGVSQTPSNKVTEKGKYVELRCDPISGHTALYWYRQSLGQGPEFLIYFQGTGAADDSGLPNDRFFAVRPEGSVSTLKIQRTERGDSAVYLCASSLGTTHTEAFFGQGTRLTVV.

CDR3 in amino acids: CASSPDGSYEQYF. Written as DNA, the CDR3 is TGTGCCAGCTCACCCGACGGGAGTTACGAGCAGTACTTC. The chain combines TRBV18 with TRBJ2-7; tentatively, D is TRBD2 (6 bases). This CDR3 region has 13 residues. In germline, CDR1 is KGHSH, CDR2 LQKENI. Trimming shortened V by 3 bases and J by 4 bases, and 10 bases separated the two germline ends.